The rows below give T cell receptor beta chains drawn from one sample of a study of cytomegalovirus exposure and HLA in healthy donors. Assay: immunoSEQ multiplex PCR; the TCRdb copy retains only in-frame clones and omits some. The sample includes 200,000 to 250,000 clones, 70% of them seen just once. Sequenced material: PBMCs. The source of these receptors is a man aged 35-49 years in good health and CMV-seropositive. CDR3s leave out the opening cysteine and the closing phenylalanine or tryptophan. Fields, in order: V gene, CDR3 length, clone size, D gene, CDR3 protein. D genes are given only for firm matches. Part of the rows lack a size; the others show once, few, many or a class for expanded clones.

TRBV6-1,11,once,-,ASTTKWNTEAF
TRBV9,13,-,TRBD2,ASSVGAGGAQEQF
TRBV7-3,12,-,-,ASSSGQYNSPLH
TRBV28,13,-,-,ASSFSKGGKYEQY
TRBV4-1,13,-,TRBD1,ASSRTGTAADEQF
TRBV5-6,15,few,-,ASSHSTHGLGNQPQH
TRBV5-6,14,-,-,ASSLVFRESYNEQF
TRBV7-9,10,-,TRBD1,ASSLDRGVQF
TRBV5-1,13,-,-,ASSLEWTTYNEQF
TRBV5-1,15,few,TRBD2,ASSLVLAGGSYNEQF
TRBV29-1,11,-,TRBD1,SVHRGLENIQY
TRBV27,12,-,TRBD2,ASSLQGGAGELF
TRBV6-6,11,-,-,ASSLDSNYGYT
TRBV18,12,-,TRBD1,ASSGWDRPYEQY
TRBV27,13,-,TRBD1,ASSSLGTGEETQY
TRBV5-1,17,-,TRBD1,ASSLYTVSTGEAYYEQY
TRBV4-3,16,many,TRBD2,ASSQGYVSGGSLDTQY
TRBV29-1,12,-,-,SVVTGRGWETQY
TRBV27,11,-,TRBD1,ASSRGQGYEQF
TRBV11-2,12,-,-,ASSFTADSYEQY
TRBV7-2,11,-,TRBD1,ASSARTGYEQY
TRBV19,10,-,-,ASNRGIDGYT
TRBV4-1,11,-,TRBD1,ASSQASGGGYT
TRBV27,13,-,TRBD1,ASSPTGAYNEKLF
TRBV6-1,13,-,-,ASSEAGSSYNEQF
TRBV13,10,-,-,ASSLGFQEAF
TRBV15,16,-,TRBD1,ATSRGGTGGVRPGELF
TRBV4-1,13,many,TRBD2,ASSQLAGEHNEQF
TRBV5-4,13,few,TRBD2,ASSSPNGGGDEQF
TRBV15,14,-,TRBD2,ATSRELSGGYYEQF
TRBV5-1,11,few,-,ASSLIPGDGYT
TRBV7-2,11,-,-,ASSSPGAKTQY
TRBV10-3,13,-,-,AIRGGQGASYEQY
TRBV27,11,-,-,ASSFRVFGEQY
TRBV4-3,13,-,-,ASSQGAREGYEQY
TRBV18,11,once,-,ASSWGPDQPQH
TRBV21-1,18,-,-,ASIQSLRTSGGPRVHEQF